Following are 3 T cell receptor beta chains from one sample sequenced in a study of blood T cells in healthy people across ages. Primers used in a second PCR of roughly 7 to 11 cycles were a sample-barcoded 5' primer and a J-beta primer mix. One entry per CDR3 protein results from TCRdb running MiXCR on the 5' RACE reads. The sample holds 1.8 million or so distinct CDR3 sequences; about two fifths are singletons and the top ten take about 23%. Sequencing was performed on blood. Every receptor here comes from a human donor in good health.

This clonotype has only a few counts. The V and J genes are TRBV5-6 and TRBJ1-2; D gene unclear. The CDR3 contains 13 residues. CDR1 and CDR2 from the germline V gene are SGHDT and YYEEEE. The V gene lost 2 bases and the J gene lost 5 bases, with 10 bases spanning the gap. The CDR3 bases are TGTGCCAGCAGCTTTGGCCCTGAATATGGCTACACCTTC. Translated, it gives CASSFGPEYGYTF.

This clonotype was recorded a few times. The CDR3 DNA sequence: TGTGCCAGCAGCCAGCAGGGGCAGCAGTACTTC. Protein sequence: CASSQQGQQYF. The genes are TRBV14 and TRBJ2-7; possibly TRBD1 for D (6 bases). Germline CDR1 reads SGHDN; CDR2 reads FVKESK. This CDR3 is 11 amino acids long. Trimming removed 3 bases at V and 8 bases at J, with 8 bases between.

This clonotype was observed a few times. One junction end does not reproduce the germline sequence, and a read error may be involved. The gene calls are TRBV6-2 or TRBV6-3 and TRBJ2-4; D ambiguous. The DNA end is a closer match to TRBJ2-7, so the J assignment may be wrong. Germline V CDR1 and CDR2: MNHEY, SVGEGT. CDR3 length: 13 amino acids. The CDR3 nucleotides are TGTGCCTGCAGCCTCGAGCTCCACTACGAGCAGTACTTC. It is translated as CACSLELHYEQYF.